There are many counts of the clone carrying this TCR beta chain. Its matching antigen is unknown. The data stem from a study of early T cells in non-severe SARS-CoV-2 infection. Unique molecular identifiers were added to individual cDNA molecules. In TCRdb, the 5' RACE reads were re-called with MiXCR into one record per CDR3 protein. The table includes over 55,000 distinct CDR3 sequences, less than 9.5% detected once. Whole-study findings and limits: VDJdb matching, biased toward anti-spike CD8 responses, missed private and CD4 specificities.

Losses at the gene ends were 0 bases for V and 5 bases for J; bases not matched to a gene: 4. From germline, CDR1 is MNHNY and CDR2 SVGAGI (reference sequence). The CDR3 sequence is 16 residues long. Sequences were obtained from whole blood. The receptor comes from an adult who was a healthcare worker with PCR-confirmed SARS-CoV-2 infection or an uninfected control (not recorded which). The V gene is TRBV6-6, the J gene TRBJ2-1; 10 bases agree with TRBD2. The CDR3 sequence: CASSYSITSGNNEQFF. The CDR3 bases are TGTGCCAGCAGTTACTCGATAACTAGCGGGAACAATGAGCAGTTCTTC.